The source of this TCR beta chain is a study of blood T cells in healthy people across ages. Germline values: CDR1 SGHAT, CDR2 FQNNGV. CDR3 length equals 17 residues. Between the trimmed V and J ends, which lost 1 base and 0 bases, there was a span of 15 bases. Sample-barcoded 5' priming and a J-beta primer mix drove a second PCR of roughly 6 to 12 cycles. In TCRdb, the 5' RACE reads were re-called with MiXCR into one record per CDR3 protein. The sample contains more than 650,000 distinct CDR3 sequences, about a fifth of which appear only once. The V and J genes are TRBV11-2 and TRBJ1-2; D not certain. Specimen: blood. This clonotype was obtained from a man aged 65 to 79 in good health. The CDR3 loop reads CASSLGWSGSANYGYTF. CDR3 bases: TGTGCCAGCAGCTTAGGGTGGTCGGGGAGTGCTAACTATGGCTACACCTTC.